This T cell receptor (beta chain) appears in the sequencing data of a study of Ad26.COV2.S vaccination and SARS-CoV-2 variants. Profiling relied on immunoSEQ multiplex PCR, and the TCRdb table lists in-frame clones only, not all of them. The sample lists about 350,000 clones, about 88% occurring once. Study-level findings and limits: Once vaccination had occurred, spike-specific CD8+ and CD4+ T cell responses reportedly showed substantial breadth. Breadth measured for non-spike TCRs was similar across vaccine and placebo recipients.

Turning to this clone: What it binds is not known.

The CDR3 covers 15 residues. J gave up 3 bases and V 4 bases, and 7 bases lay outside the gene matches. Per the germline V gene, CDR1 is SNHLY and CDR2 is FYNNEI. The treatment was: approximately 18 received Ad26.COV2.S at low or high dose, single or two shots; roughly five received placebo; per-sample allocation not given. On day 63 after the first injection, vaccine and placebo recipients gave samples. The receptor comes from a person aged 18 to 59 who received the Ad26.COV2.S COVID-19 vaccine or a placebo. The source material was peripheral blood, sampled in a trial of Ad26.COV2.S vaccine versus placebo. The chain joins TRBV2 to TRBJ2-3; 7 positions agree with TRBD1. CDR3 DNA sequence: TGTGCCAGCAGTGTGACAGGGATTTGGACAGATACGCAGTATTTT. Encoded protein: CASSVTGIWTDTQYF.